This passage covers 10 T cell receptor beta chains from one sample sequenced in a study of vaccination and CD4 T cells after COVID-19. Sequencing of cultured CD4+ T cell DNA used the Oncomine TCR Beta short-read assay. TCRdb processed the PCR reads anew with MiXCR; each CDR3 protein has one entry. The sample lists 13,000 or so distinct CDR3 sequences, 45% to 65% occurring once. Treatment of the sample: approximately 10-day PBMC culture with coronavirus spike peptide pools or control peptides (ViraFEST assay). Antigens of these TCRs are unknown. The sequenced sample consisted of CD4+ T cells from blood, cultured in vitro. These receptors all come from a human donor who had recovered from COVID-19.

By share of the sample, this clonotype is medium-sized. This chain connects TRBV3-1 to TRBJ1-2; D is possibly TRBD1 (5 bases). Germline V lookup: CDR1 LGHDT, CDR2 YNNKEL (reference sequence). The CDR3 has 16 amino acids. Trimming removed 4 bases at V and 3 bases at J, with 18 bases between. DNA for the CDR3: TGTGCCAGCAGCCGGGCTAGGCAGGGACGCGACTATGGCTACACCTTC. Its protein is CASSRARQGRDYGYTF.

This clonotype was found a few times. The chain couples TRBV20-1 to TRBJ1-2; TRBD1 aligns across 8 bases. This CDR3 has 15 amino acids. The V gene's germline CDR1 is DFQATT and CDR2 SNEGSKA (reference sequence). With V trimmed by 3 bases and J by 3 bases, 9 bases remained unmatched. CDR3 coding DNA: TGCAGTGCTAGGGGGCCGGCAGGGGGCTACTATGGCTACACCTTC. This gives the protein CSARGPAGGYYGYTF.

The chain joins TRBV27 to TRBJ1-2; D is possibly TRBD1 (6 bases). The germline V gene has CDR1 MNHEY and CDR2 SMNVEV (reference sequence). The CDR3 consists of 14 residues. The V and J ends lost 0 bases and 7 bases respectively, with 12 bases between them. CDR3 nucleotide sequence: TGTGCCAGCAGTTTATCTCGCCAGGGGTTTGGCTACACCTTC. Protein: CASSLSRQGFGYTF.

This chain links TRBV11-1 with TRBJ1-1; D gene ambiguous. The CDR3 is 15 amino acids. V was shortened by 3 bases and J by 1 base, with 12 bases between the two germline ends. Looked up from germline, CDR1 is SGHAT and CDR2 is FQDESV (reference sequence). The CDR3 sequence: CASSLGERENTEAFF. The DNA for the CDR3 is TGTGCCAGCAGCTTGGGTGAGAGAGAGAACACTGAAGCTTTCTTT.

V is TRBV12-3 or TRBV12-4 and J is TRBJ2-7, with 9 bases that match TRBD2. CDR3 length: 14 amino acids. After removal of 7 bases from V and 4 bases from J, the junction contained 8 bases not matched to a gene. As DNA, the CDR3 is TGTGCCAGCACCCTTAGCGGGAGTCTATACGAGCAGTACTTC. It is translated as CASTLSGSLYEQYF.

This clonotype was seen a few times. The chain is built from TRBV6-1 and TRBJ1-1; TRBD1 might be the D (6 bases). CDR1 is MNHNS, CDR2 SASEGT, per germline. This CDR3 is 13 amino acids long. The germline V and J ends were trimmed by 4 bases and 3 bases, with 9 bases remaining between them. CDR3 DNA: TGTGCCAGCAGTGTGGGGGCACACACTGAAGCTTTCTTT. Amino acid sequence: CASSVGAHTEAFF.

This clonotype appeared a single time. The CDR3 nucleotides read TGTGCCAGCAAAAGGGTACGTACTGAAGCTTTCTTT. As protein: CASKRVRTEAFF. The rearrangement uses TRBV28 and TRBJ1-1; D not certain. CDR3 length equals 12 residues. Deletions cut 7 bases from V and 5 bases from J, with 11 bases between. The germline CDR1 and CDR2 sequences are MDHEN and SYDVKM.

This chain links TRBV7-9 with TRBJ2-6, with TRBD2 matching over 8 bases. CDR1 and CDR2 (germline): SEHNR, FQNEAQ (reference sequence). V was clipped by 2 bases and J by 0 bases; unmatched bases: 6. The CDR3 loop spans 18 amino acids. The CDR3 loop is CASSLYAGGLSGANVLTF. CDR3 DNA: TGTGCCAGCAGCTTATACGCGGGGGGCCTCTCTGGGGCCAACGTCCTGACTTTC.

The chain recombines TRBV19 with TRBJ1-1; D is ambiguous. Trimming shortened V by 4 bases and J by 0 bases, and 6 bases separated the two germline ends. Germline-derived CDR1 and CDR2 are LNHDA and SQIVND (reference sequence). CDR3 length: 13 residues. CDR3 region: CASSTGMNTEAFF. The CDR3 coding sequence is TGTGCCAGTAGTACTGGTATGAACACTGAAGCTTTCTTT.

This clonotype was counted a few times. The V gene is TRBV20-1, the J gene TRBJ2-3; D not resolved. CDR1 is DFQATT, CDR2 SNEGSKA, per germline (reference sequence). CDR3 size: 12 residues. V was pared by 3 bases and J by 6 bases, with 10 bases between. This CDR3 is CSARGSRDTQYF. Here the CDR3 DNA reads TGCAGTGCTAGGGGTTCTAGGGATACGCAGTATTTT.